This entry describes one T cell receptor beta chain. The data stem from a study of blood T cell repertoires in COVID-19. Overall study: There were acute and convalescent COVID-19 samples, and they came from the United States, Italy and Spain.

This CDR3 contains 15 residues. V trimming: 2 bases; J trimming: 5 bases; junction bases outside the gene matches: 6. Germline CDR1 and CDR2: LGHNA and YSLEER. Per the original data handling: Amplification from reference gene primers served as the basis for estimated nucleated cell counts. Method: immunoSEQ multiplex PCR; TCRdb's copy keeps in-frame clones and lacks some. For V, J and clone size, that table is used; D and trimming come from the DNA. The sample shows about 270,000 clones, approximately 90% of them seen only once. The sample consisted of PBMCs or T cells enriched from blood (not recorded which). The clonotype was recovered from a man in his forties or fifties who had been exposed to COVID-19. This rearrangement joins TRBV4-3 to TRBJ2-1, with 7 bases identical to TRBD1. The CDR3 nucleotides read TGCGCCAGCAGCCAACAATTTGACAGGGACAATGAGCAGTTCTTC. Its translation: CASSQQFDRDNEQFF.